A few counts support the clone carrying this T cell receptor (beta chain). TCRdb recomputed calls from the reads with MiXCR, one row per CDR3 protein. Of approximately 97,000 distinct CDR3 sequences in the sample, around a third were seen once. The sample belongs to a study of type 1 regulatory T cells. The CDR3 is made up of 14 amino acids. In germline, CDR1 is DFQATT, CDR2 SNEGSKA (reference sequence). V gave up 0 bases and J gave up 4 bases, with 9 bases separating them. The sequenced sample consisted of CD4+ T cells, either the whole sample or a sorted fraction (not recorded which). V usage is TRBV20-1 and J usage is TRBJ2-2; TRBD1 is a possible D gene (6 bases). This receptor was identified in a human donor in good health. In DNA form, the CDR3 reads TGCAGTGCTAGAGAGTCGACAGGCACCGGGGAGCTGTTTTTT. This encodes CSARESTGTGELFF.